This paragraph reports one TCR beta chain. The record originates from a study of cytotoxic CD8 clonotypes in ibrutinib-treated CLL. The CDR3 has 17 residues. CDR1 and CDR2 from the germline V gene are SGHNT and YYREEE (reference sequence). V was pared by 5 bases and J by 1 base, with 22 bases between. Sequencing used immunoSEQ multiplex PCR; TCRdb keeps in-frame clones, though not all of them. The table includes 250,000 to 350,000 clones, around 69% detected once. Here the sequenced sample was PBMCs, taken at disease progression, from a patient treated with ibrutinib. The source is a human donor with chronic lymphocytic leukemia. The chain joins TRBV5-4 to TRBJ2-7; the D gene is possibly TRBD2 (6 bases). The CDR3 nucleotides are TGTGCCAGCAGGGGGGGAGTTGGCGGGTTGACGTCCTACGAGCAGTACTTC. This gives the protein CASRGGVGGLTSYEQYF.